What follows describes a single TCR beta chain. Antigen specificity is unknown. Isolation recovered at least 6 million PBMCs from every sample. V shed 5 bases, J shed 2 bases, and the junction held 4 bases outside the gene matches. The CDR3 covers 15 residues. Germline assignment: CDR1 SGHTA and CDR2 FQGTGA. This sample stems from a study of blood T cells in healthy people across ages. General study results and limits: The percentage of naive T cells correlated strongly with TCR beta diversity.

The authors ran a second PCR of 7 to 11 cycles using a sample-barcoded 5' primer and a J-beta primer mix. In TCRdb, the 5' RACE reads were re-called with MiXCR into one record per CDR3 protein. The data show fewer than 950,000 distinct CDR3 sequences, roughly 50% seen once. Sequencing input: blood. This TCR derives from a man aged 80 or over in good health. This sequence joins TRBV7-3 and TRBJ2-3, with 10 bases identical to TRBD2. CDR3 nucleotide sequence: TGTGCCAGCAGCCAACTAGCGGGAAACACAGATACGCAGTATTTT. Protein: CASSQLAGNTDTQYF.